The clone carrying this T cell receptor (beta chain) has at least ten counts. This record comes from a study of T-cell reconstitution after alpha-beta-depleted transplantation in children. Germline V lookup: CDR1 SGHRS, CDR2 YFSETQ. This CDR3 has 14 amino acids. V lost 3 bases to trimming and J lost 7 bases, with 16 bases between them. Unique molecular identifiers were used to barcode this TCRbeta library. TCRdb reprocessed the PCR reads via MiXCR and lists one record per CDR3 protein. This table holds about 110,000 distinct CDR3 sequences, approximately 10% found once. Sequenced material: PBMCs from the stem cell graft donor, taken from the stem cell graft. The genes are TRBV5-1 and TRBJ1-1; weak D call: TRBD1 (6 bases). The clonotype comes from a human donor who donated a stem cell graft to a child with acute lymphoblastic leukemia. The CDR3 DNA reads TGCGCCAGCAGCTCCATTACAGGGATTAATGAAGCTTTCTTT. This gives the protein CASSSITGINEAFF.